A single sample is the source of the 14 T cell receptor beta chains below, sequenced in a study of cytomegalovirus exposure and HLA in healthy donors (dated by TCRdb to about 2017). The protocol used for the library was the immunoSEQ multiplex PCR assay. For the multiplex PCR, a mixture combining 60 forward primers for TCR Vbeta segments and 13 reverse primers for TCR Jbeta segments was used. What TCRdb holds here is the immuneACCESS table cut down to in-frame rearrangements. Part of the clones is not present; checked against another copy, under half of the missing clones reflect an unresolved V gene, and the others are unexplained. This sample holds about 140,000 clones; roughly 77% were observed only once. Over 3% of the sample is in the top ten clones. Sequencing was carried out using PBMCs. The receptor set was obtained from a female donor in good health and CMV-seronegative.

The chain is built from TRBV5-1 and TRBJ2-7; 8 bases align to TRBD1. The V segment lost 4 bases and the J segment 5 bases; nucleotides outside the gene matches: 5. The germline CDR1 and CDR2 sequences are SGHRS and YFSETQ. CDR3 length: 13 amino acids. The CDR3 here is CASSQNRGNEQYF. CDR3 bases: TGCGCCAGCAGCCAGAACAGGGGGAACGAGCAGTACTTC.

This chain connects TRBV10-3 to TRBJ2-5; 7 bases line up with TRBD1. The DNA end favors TRBJ2-7, so the J call may be wrong. Germline V gene data show CDR1 as ENHRY and CDR2 as SYGVKD. This CDR3 is built from 11 residues. The CDR3 DNA sequence: TGTGCCACGGGACAGAGCTACGAGCAGTACTTC. Amino acid sequence: CATGQSYEQYF.

V and J are TRBV7-2 and TRBJ2-5, with TRBD1 as a possible D gene (6 bases). Germline lookup yields CDR1 SGHTA and CDR2 FQGNSA. Trimming stripped 0 bases from V and 5 bases from J, with 7 bases between. The CDR3 length is 13 residues. Here the CDR3 DNA reads TGTGCCAGCAGCTTAGCGGGGGCGGAGACCCAGTACTTC. Translating gives CASSLAGAETQYF.

The rearrangement links TRBV5-1 to TRBJ2-3, with 8 bases lining up with TRBD1. CDR1 and CDR2 (germline): SGHRS, YFSETQ. The CDR3 totals 16 residues. The V and J ends lost 0 bases and 2 bases, in that order; junction bases with no gene match: 5. This CDR3 is CASSLEAGGVTDTQYF. CDR3 bases: TGCGCCAGCAGCTTGGAGGCAGGGGGCGTCACAGATACGCAGTATTTT.

V is TRBV11-2 and J is TRBJ2-3; a possible D gene is TRBD2 (5 bases). Germline-derived CDR1 and CDR2 are SGHAT and FQNNGV. The CDR3 consists of 16 residues. V shed 3 bases and J shed 1 base, with 14 bases lying between them. The CDR3 is CASSFSGKARTDTQYF. CDR3 coding DNA: TGTGCCAGCAGCTTCAGCGGCAAAGCACGCACAGATACGCAGTATTTT.

The rearrangement joins TRBV5-1 to TRBJ2-5; tentative D call: TRBD2 (5 bases). In germline, CDR1 is SGHRS, CDR2 YFSETQ. The CDR3 loop spans 14 amino acids. V dropped 1 base and J dropped 1 base, with 8 bases sitting between them. The CDR3 here is CASSLMRVQETQYF. The CDR3 nucleotides are TGCGCCAGCAGCTTGATGAGGGTCCAAGAGACCCAGTACTTC.

The V call is TRBV7-2, the J call TRBJ2-7; TRBD2 might be the D (5 bases). Deletions cut 5 bases from V and 7 bases from J, with 9 bases between. CDR3 length: 11 residues. Germline CDR1 reads SGHTA; CDR2 reads FQGNSA. The CDR3 is CASSEGGEQYF. Here the CDR3 DNA reads TGTGCCAGCAGCGAGGGCGGTGAGCAGTACTTC.

The CDR3 nucleotides read TGTGCCAGCAGCAAAGAAGGACAGGGGGCAGCTTGGCCCCAGCATTTT. It codes for CASSKEGQGAAWPQHF. The chain carries TRBV21-1 and TRBJ1-5; the table's TRBD1 call for D was not verified on the DNA. TRBV21-1 is annotated as a pseudogene. The CDR3 is 16 residues long.

The chain joins TRBV11-2 to TRBJ1-3, with 8 bases fitting TRBD1. The CDR3 is made up of 16 amino acids. V gave up 3 bases and J gave up 4 bases; unmatched junction bases: 8. Germline CDR1 reads SGHAT; CDR2 reads FQNNGV. CDR3 loop: CASSFQTTGGGNTIYF. The CDR3 DNA sequence: TGTGCCAGCAGCTTCCAAACAACAGGGGGAGGAAACACCATATATTTT.

The genes are TRBV5-1 and TRBJ2-7; D unclear. The V end lost 2 bases, the J end lost 3 bases, and 6 bases lay between the germline ends. The length of the CDR3 is 12 residues. Germline CDR1 SGHRS, CDR2 YFSETQ. The CDR3 spells CASSFGDYEQYF. The CDR3 region has the DNA TGCGCCAGCAGCTTCGGAGACTACGAGCAGTACTTC.

This chain connects TRBV10-1 to TRBJ2-1; 16 bases are shared with TRBD2. The junction had 4 bases not matched to a gene; V was cut back by 4 bases and J by 1 base. CDR3 length equals 18 residues. Germline-derived CDR1 and CDR2 are WNHNN and SYGVQD (reference sequence). The CDR3 reads CASSGGTSGRASYNEQFF. The DNA for the CDR3 is TGCGCCAGCAGTGGCGGGACTAGCGGGAGGGCGTCCTACAATGAGCAGTTCTTC.

The chain links TRBV5-1 to TRBJ2-2, with 8 nucleotides matching TRBD2. This CDR3 has 14 amino acids. J lost 3 bases, V lost 7 bases, and 5 bases had no gene match. Germline CDR1 SGHRS, CDR2 YFSETQ. CDR3 in DNA: TGCGCCAGCCAAGCGGGGGCGGACACCGGGGAGCTGTTTTTT. Its translation is CASQAGADTGELFF.

The rearrangement links TRBV6-1 to TRBJ1-5, with 8 positions matching TRBD1. The V gene end was trimmed by 6 bases and the J gene end by 3 bases; junction bases not matched to a gene: 7. This CDR3 is built from 15 residues. Per germline, CDR1 MNHNS and CDR2 SASEGT. CDR3 sequence reads: CASRWDRRPNQPQHF. In DNA, the CDR3 is TGTGCCAGCAGGTGGGACAGGAGACCCAATCAGCCCCAGCATTTT.

The chain uses TRBV14 and TRBJ1-4; D is unclear. V shed 4 bases and J shed 8 bases, with 20 bases lying between them. Germline values: CDR1 SGHDN, CDR2 FVKESK. CDR3 size: 16 residues. This CDR3 reads CASSRGPLGSGEKLFF. In DNA form, the CDR3 reads TGTGCCAGCAGCCGAGGGCCATTGGGTTCGGGGGAAAAACTGTTTTTT.